A single sample gave rise to the 22 T cell receptor beta chains below, sequenced in a study of T-cell memory formation after mild COVID-19. In TCRdb, the 5' RACE reads were re-called with MiXCR into one record per CDR3 protein. This sample has 57,000 or so distinct CDR3 sequences; about a tenth occur once, and the top ten carry about 1.1%. Material for sequencing was PBMCs or a T cell subset sorted from them (not recorded which). The receptors here all came from a man younger than 30 who had mild COVID-19 (a few samples of this study predate the infection). Cell type and time point are not known.

This clonotype has a handful of counts. V usage is TRBV5-1 and J usage is TRBJ2-5, with D possibly matching TRBD1 (5 bases). Germline CDR1 and CDR2: SGHRS and YFSETQ. CDR3 length: 15 residues. The germline V and J ends were trimmed by 3 bases and 1 base, with 13 bases remaining between them. The CDR3 region is CASSSNTGSQETQYF. CDR3 DNA sequence: TGCGCCAGCAGCTCGAACACAGGATCCCAAGAGACCCAGTACTTC.

This clonotype was seen ten or more times. The chain employs TRBV10-3 and TRBJ2-2; D possibly corresponds to TRBD1 (7 bases). Between the trimmed V and J ends, which lost 7 bases and 0 bases, there was a span of 15 bases. This CDR3 has 16 residues. CDR1 ENHRY and CDR2 SYGVKD come from the germline V gene. The CDR3 here is CAITAGTDTNTGELFF. CDR3 coding DNA: TGTGCCATCACCGCGGGGACAGATACGAACACCGGGGAGCTGTTTTTT.

The chain recombines TRBV5-1 with TRBJ1-5; no clear D gene. CDR1 and CDR2 from the germline V gene are SGHRS and YFSETQ. V was cut by 0 bases and J by 3 bases, with 4 bases left in between. This CDR3 region has 13 residues. The CDR3 region is CASSLVPNQPQHF. The CDR3 region has the DNA TGCGCCAGCAGCTTGGTACCCAATCAGCCCCAGCATTTT.

This clonotype was seen ten or more times. The rearrangement joins TRBV5-1 to TRBJ2-7, with D maybe TRBD1 (5 bases). The V gene lost 3 bases and the J gene lost 5 bases, with 18 bases spanning the gap. The CDR3 extends over 15 amino acids. CDR1 SGHRS and CDR2 YFSETQ come from the germline V gene. The CDR3 is CASSSLTDPGNEQYF. The CDR3 DNA follows: TGCGCCAGCAGCTCATTGACTGACCCAGGGAACGAGCAGTACTTC.

This clonotype was counted ten times or more. The V call is TRBV18, the J call TRBJ2-3; D is ambiguous. In germline, CDR1 is KGHSH, CDR2 LQKENI. Trimming removed 2 bases from V and 4 bases from J, with 7 bases in between. This CDR3 has 13 amino acids. The DNA for the CDR3 is TGTGCCAGCTCACCAACAGTAGCAGATACGCAGTATTTT. This sequence encodes CASSPTVADTQYF.

This clonotype occurred a few times. V usage is TRBV18 and J usage is TRBJ1-4, with 8 bases lining up with TRBD1. CDR1 is KGHSH and CDR2 is LQKENI in the germline V gene. This CDR3 contains 15 residues. Trimming at V came to 0 bases and at J to 4 bases, leaving 1 base not matched to a gene. The CDR3 region is CASSPPGQDNEKLFF. DNA for the CDR3: TGTGCCAGCTCACCACCGGGACAGGATAATGAAAAACTGTTTTTT.

The rearrangement links TRBV12-3 or TRBV12-4 to TRBJ2-1; TRBD1 aligns across 8 bases. This CDR3 has 20 amino acids. V was clipped by 2 bases and J by 0 bases; unmatched bases: 15. CDR3 region: CASSLRVRGLLASSYNEQFF. In DNA, the CDR3 is TGTGCCAGCAGTTTAAGGGTCAGGGGGCTCCTGGCGAGCTCCTACAATGAGCAGTTCTTC.

This clonotype was counted a few times. The chain carries TRBV6-6 and TRBJ1-1; possibly TRBD1 for D (6 bases). CDR3 length: 12 amino acids. Between the trimmed V and J ends, which lost 8 bases and 10 bases, there was a span of 17 bases. From germline, CDR1 is MNHNY and CDR2 SVGAGI (reference sequence). CDR3 in amino acids: CASDLYGGAAFF. DNA of the CDR3: TGTGCCAGCGATTTGTACGGGGGGGCAGCTTTCTTT.

This clonotype was seen at least ten times. The chain has TRBV7-2 and TRBJ2-7, with D possibly being TRBD1 (6 bases). The germline V and J ends were trimmed by 4 bases and 0 bases, with 16 bases remaining between them. Germline-derived CDR1 and CDR2 are SGHTA and FQGNSA. The CDR3 contains 16 residues. The CDR3 region is CASSSRGQKSSYEQYF. The CDR3 DNA reads TGTGCCAGCAGCTCCCGCGGACAGAAGAGCTCCTACGAGCAGTACTTC.

This clonotype was picked up a small number of times. The chain couples TRBV18 to TRBJ1-1, with TRBD1 matching 12 bases. V trimming: 0 bases; J trimming: 1 base; junction bases outside the gene matches: 6. The CDR3 has 18 amino acids. CDR1 KGHSH and CDR2 LQKENI come from the germline V gene. CDR3 sequence (DNA): TGTGCCAGCTCACCACCAAGGGGACAGGGGGCAACGAACACTGAAGCTTTCTTT. It encodes CASSPPRGQGATNTEAFF.

The chain links TRBV20-1 to TRBJ2-3; 7 bases are shared with TRBD2. Per the germline V gene, CDR1 is DFQATT and CDR2 is SNEGSKA (reference sequence). This CDR3 is built from 17 residues. V shed 0 bases, J shed 2 bases, and the junction held 11 bases outside the gene matches. The CDR3 region is CSARDPRGGGNTDTQYF. CDR3 bases: TGCAGTGCTAGAGATCCTCGGGGCGGGGGAAACACAGATACGCAGTATTTT.

This clonotype was detected ten times or more. V gene TRBV29-1 combines with J gene TRBJ2-5; TRBD1 agrees at 11 bases. There are 13 residues in the CDR3. Per the germline V gene, CDR1 is SQVTM and CDR2 is ANQGSEA. J lost 4 bases, V lost 6 bases, and 4 bases had no gene match. The CDR3 region has the DNA TGCAGCGTGGGGACAGGGGGGATAGAGACCCAGTACTTC. Translation: CSVGTGGIETQYF.

This clonotype was found a few times. The chain recombines TRBV18 with TRBJ1-1; possible D gene TRBD1, 6 bases. Between the trimmed V and J ends, which lost 3 bases and 5 bases, there was a span of 22 bases. The CDR3 contains 17 residues. Germline values: CDR1 KGHSH, CDR2 LQKENI. CDR3 bases: TGTGCCAGCTCACCGTTTGAGCTAAGGGGGGCGCGTACTGAAGCTTTCTTT. Encoded protein: CASSPFELRGARTEAFF.

The table lists this clonotype with a few counts. The rearrangement uses TRBV20-1 and TRBJ1-2; D may be TRBD1 (6 bases). The V end lost 8 bases, the J end lost 4 bases, and 17 bases lay between the germline ends. This CDR3 has 13 residues. CDR1 and CDR2 from the germline V gene are DFQATT and SNEGSKA (reference sequence). The CDR3 loop reads CSTLRQAPYGYTF. The DNA of the CDR3 is TGCAGTACTTTACGACAGGCGCCCTATGGCTACACCTTC.

CDR3 amino acids: CSAPPAGSTEAFF. The CDR3 region has the DNA TGCAGTGCCCCTCCGGCGGGGAGCACTGAAGCTTTCTTT. This chain connects TRBV20-1 to TRBJ1-1; D remains ambiguous. Germline loops: CDR1 DFQATT, CDR2 SNEGSKA (reference sequence). CDR3 length equals 13 residues. The ends were cut back, 6 bases at V and 4 bases at J, with 15 bases in the middle.

This clonotype has only a few counts. The chain carries TRBV7-8 and TRBJ1-1, with TRBD1 matching over 9 bases. V gave up 4 bases and J gave up 4 bases; unmatched junction bases: 7. The CDR3 consists of 15 residues. Germline V lookup: CDR1 SGHVS, CDR2 FQNEAQ. The CDR3 protein is CASSYQGQGGTEAFF. For the CDR3, the DNA is TGTGCCAGCAGCTACCAGGGACAGGGTGGCACTGAAGCTTTCTTT.

The gene calls are TRBV6-2 or TRBV6-3 and TRBJ1-1; no clear D. V was clipped by 8 bases and J by 1 base, with 11 bases between them. The CDR3 runs to 13 residues. The germline gives CDR1 MNHEY, CDR2 SVGEGT. The CDR3 region is CASRPTANTEAFF. The DNA for the CDR3 is TGTGCCAGCCGACCCACGGCGAACACTGAAGCTTTCTTT.

This clonotype was observed a handful of times. The chain recombines TRBV5-1 with TRBJ2-7; TRBD1 matches at 7 bases. Trimming took 3 bases from V and 5 from J; bases not matched to a gene: 5. CDR3 length equals 13 residues. CDR1 is SGHRS and CDR2 is YFSETQ in the germline V gene. The CDR3 DNA follows: TGCGCCAGCAGCTCGGCCGGGACAGACGAGCAGTACTTC. Its translation: CASSSAGTDEQYF.

This clonotype occurred a few times. The chain employs TRBV5-1 and TRBJ1-2; the D gene is possibly TRBD1 (6 bases). This CDR3 region has 15 residues. Trimming stripped 4 bases from V and 2 bases from J, with 15 bases between. Germline V lookup: CDR1 SGHRS, CDR2 YFSETQ. The CDR3 coding sequence is TGCGCCAGCAGCCCCAACGGGGGACACAACTATGGCTACACCTTC. It codes for CASSPNGGHNYGYTF.

This clonotype turned up a few times. J is TRBJ1-2 and V is TRBV5-5; 7 bases fit TRBD1. The V gene's germline CDR1 is SGHKS and CDR2 YYEKEE (reference sequence). Trimming at V came to 1 base and at J to 4 bases, leaving 4 bases not matched to a gene. The CDR3 length is 14 residues. The CDR3 DNA sequence: TGTGCCAGCAGCTTGAGGGACAGCACCTATGGCTACACCTTC. Encoded protein: CASSLRDSTYGYTF. Looking up the rest from reference TRBV5-5 and TRBJ1-2 gives the full variable domain: DAGVTQSPTHLIKTRGQQVTLRCSPISGHKSVSWYQQVLGQGPQFIFQYYEKEERGRGNFPDRFSARQFPNYSSELNVNALLLGDSALYLCASSLRDSTYGYTFGSGTRLTVV.

The chain couples TRBV6-2 or TRBV6-3 to TRBJ1-5, with 10 nucleotides matching TRBD1. V trimming: 0 bases; J trimming: 7 bases; junction bases outside the gene matches: 9. The length of the CDR3 is 17 residues. Germline lookup yields CDR1 MNHEY and CDR2 SVGEGT. CDR3 sequence: CASSYSVTGGTGQPQHF. CDR3 DNA: TGTGCCAGCAGTTACTCTGTGACAGGGGGCACCGGGCAGCCCCAGCATTTT.

This clonotype was recorded a few times. V gene TRBV4-3 combines with J gene TRBJ2-3; D possibly corresponds to TRBD1 (5 bases). Per the germline V gene, CDR1 is LGHNA and CDR2 is YSLEER. The V end lost 0 bases, the J end lost 11 bases, and 12 bases lay between the germline ends. CDR3 length: 13 residues. CDR3 amino acids: CASSQENRMMQYF. CDR3 nucleotides: TGCGCCAGCAGCCAAGAAAACAGGATGATGCAGTATTTT.